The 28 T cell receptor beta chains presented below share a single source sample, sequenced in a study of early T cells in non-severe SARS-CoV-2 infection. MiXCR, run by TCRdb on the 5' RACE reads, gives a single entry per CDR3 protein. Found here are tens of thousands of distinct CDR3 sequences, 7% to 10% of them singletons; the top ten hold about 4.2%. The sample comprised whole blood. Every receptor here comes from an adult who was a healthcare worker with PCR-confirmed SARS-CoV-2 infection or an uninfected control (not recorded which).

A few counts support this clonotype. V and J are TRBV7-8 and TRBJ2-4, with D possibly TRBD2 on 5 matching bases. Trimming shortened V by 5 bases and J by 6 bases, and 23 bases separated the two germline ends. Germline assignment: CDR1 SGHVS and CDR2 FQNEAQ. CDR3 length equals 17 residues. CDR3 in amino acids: CASSLDSNWGKGNIQYF. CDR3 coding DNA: TGTGCCAGCAGCCTGGACTCAAATTGGGGAAAAGGAAACATTCAGTACTTC.

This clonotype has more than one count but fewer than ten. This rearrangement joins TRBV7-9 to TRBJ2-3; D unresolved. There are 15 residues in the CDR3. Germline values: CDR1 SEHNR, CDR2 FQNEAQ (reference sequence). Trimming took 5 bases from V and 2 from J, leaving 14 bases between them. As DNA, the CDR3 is TGTGCCAGCAGCCAAAACCACGAGAACACAGATACGCAGTATTTT. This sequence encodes CASSQNHENTDTQYF.

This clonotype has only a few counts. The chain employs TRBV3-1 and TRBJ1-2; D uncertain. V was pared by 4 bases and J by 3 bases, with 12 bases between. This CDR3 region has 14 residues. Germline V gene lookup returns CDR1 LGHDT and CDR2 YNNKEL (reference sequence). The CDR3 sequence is CASSLHPADYGYTF. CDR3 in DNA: TGTGCCAGCAGCCTTCACCCCGCAGACTATGGCTACACCTTC. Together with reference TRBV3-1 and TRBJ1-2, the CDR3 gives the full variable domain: DTAVSQTPKYLVTQMGNDKSIKCEQNLGHDTMYWYKQDSKKFLKIMFSYNNKELIINETVPNRFSPKSPDKAHLNLHINSLELGDSAVYFCASSLHPADYGYTFGSGTRLTVV.

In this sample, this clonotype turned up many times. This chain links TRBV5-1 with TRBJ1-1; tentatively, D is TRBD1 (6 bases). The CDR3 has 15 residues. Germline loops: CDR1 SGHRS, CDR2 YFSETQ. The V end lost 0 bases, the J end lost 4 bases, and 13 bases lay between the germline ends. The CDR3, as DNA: TGCGCCAGCAGCTTGGCAGGGGACGGAGGCACTGAAGCTTTCTTT. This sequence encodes CASSLAGDGGTEAFF.

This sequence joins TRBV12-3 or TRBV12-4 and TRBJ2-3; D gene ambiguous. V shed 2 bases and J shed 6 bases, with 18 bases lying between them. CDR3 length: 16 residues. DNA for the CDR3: TGTGCCAGCAGTTTATCGTACGTTAACCTGGGGGATACGCAGTATTTT. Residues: CASSLSYVNLGDTQYF.

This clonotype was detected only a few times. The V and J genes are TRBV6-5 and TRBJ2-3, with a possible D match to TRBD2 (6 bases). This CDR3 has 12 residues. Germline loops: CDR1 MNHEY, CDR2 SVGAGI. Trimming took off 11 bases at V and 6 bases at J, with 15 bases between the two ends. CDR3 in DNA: TGTGCCTCCCACGGGGGTAGTGATACGCAGTATTTT. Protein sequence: CASHGGSDTQYF.

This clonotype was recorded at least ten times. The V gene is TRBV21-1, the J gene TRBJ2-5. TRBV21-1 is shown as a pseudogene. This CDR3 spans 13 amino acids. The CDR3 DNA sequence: TGTGCCAGCAGAAATCCTTGGCCGGAGACCCAGTACTTC. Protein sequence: CASRNPWPETQYF.

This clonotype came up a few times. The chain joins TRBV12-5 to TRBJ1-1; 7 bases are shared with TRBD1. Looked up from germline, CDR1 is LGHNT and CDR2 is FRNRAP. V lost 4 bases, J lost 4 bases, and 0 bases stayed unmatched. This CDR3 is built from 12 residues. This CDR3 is CASGSGGTEAFF. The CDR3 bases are TGTGCTAGTGGTTCAGGGGGCACTGAAGCTTTCTTT.

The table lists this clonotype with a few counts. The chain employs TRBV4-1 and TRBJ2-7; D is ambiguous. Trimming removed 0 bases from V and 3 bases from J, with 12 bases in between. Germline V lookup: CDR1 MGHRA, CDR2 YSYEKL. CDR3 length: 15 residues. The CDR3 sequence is CASSQDLAPDYEQYF. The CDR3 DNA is TGCGCCAGCAGCCAAGATCTTGCCCCCGACTACGAGCAGTACTTC.

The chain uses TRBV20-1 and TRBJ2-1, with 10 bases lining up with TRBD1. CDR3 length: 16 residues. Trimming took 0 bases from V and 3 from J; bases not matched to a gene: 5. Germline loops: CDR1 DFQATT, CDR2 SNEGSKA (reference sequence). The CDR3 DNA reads TGCAGTGCTAGAGATCAAAGGACAGGGGGCTACAATGAGCAGTTCTTC. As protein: CSARDQRTGGYNEQFF.

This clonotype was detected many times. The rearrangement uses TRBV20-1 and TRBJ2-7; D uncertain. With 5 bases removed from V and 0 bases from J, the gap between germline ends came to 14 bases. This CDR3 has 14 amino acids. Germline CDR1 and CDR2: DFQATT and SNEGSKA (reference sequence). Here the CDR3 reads CSARSFLSSYEQYF. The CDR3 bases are TGCAGTGCTCGAAGCTTCCTGAGCTCCTACGAGCAGTACTTC.

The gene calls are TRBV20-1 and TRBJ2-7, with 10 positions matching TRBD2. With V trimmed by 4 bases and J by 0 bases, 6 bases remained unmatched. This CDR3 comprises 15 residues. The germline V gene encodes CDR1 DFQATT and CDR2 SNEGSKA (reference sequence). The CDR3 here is CSAKTLAGNSYEQYF. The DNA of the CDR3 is TGCAGTGCTAAGACACTAGCGGGGAACTCCTACGAGCAGTACTTC.

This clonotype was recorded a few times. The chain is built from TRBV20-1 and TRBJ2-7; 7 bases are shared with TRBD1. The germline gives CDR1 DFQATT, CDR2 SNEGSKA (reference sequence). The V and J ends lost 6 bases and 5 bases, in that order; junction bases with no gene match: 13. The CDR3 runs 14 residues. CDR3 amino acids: CSAATPTGVNEQYF. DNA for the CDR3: TGCAGTGCCGCAACCCCAACAGGGGTGAACGAGCAGTACTTC.

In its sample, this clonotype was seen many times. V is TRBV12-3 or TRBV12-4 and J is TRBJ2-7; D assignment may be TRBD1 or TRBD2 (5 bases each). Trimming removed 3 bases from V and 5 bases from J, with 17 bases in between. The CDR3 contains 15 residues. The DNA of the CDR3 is TGTGCCAGCAGTTTCTGGGGACGGGAAGGTGACGAGCAGTACTTC. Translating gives CASSFWGREGDEQYF.

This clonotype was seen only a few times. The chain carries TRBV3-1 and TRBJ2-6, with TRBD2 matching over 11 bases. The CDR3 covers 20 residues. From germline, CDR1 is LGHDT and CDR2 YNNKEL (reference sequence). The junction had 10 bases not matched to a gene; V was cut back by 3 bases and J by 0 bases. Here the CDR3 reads CASSHLIPSGGSSGANVLTF. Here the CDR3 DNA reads TGTGCCAGCAGCCACCTAATCCCTAGCGGGGGGAGCTCTGGGGCCAACGTCCTGACTTTC.

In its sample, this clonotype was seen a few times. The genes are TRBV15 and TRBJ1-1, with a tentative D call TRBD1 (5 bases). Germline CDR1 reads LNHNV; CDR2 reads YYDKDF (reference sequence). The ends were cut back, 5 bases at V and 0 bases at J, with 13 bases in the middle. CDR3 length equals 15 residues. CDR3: CATSVRQFMNTEAFF. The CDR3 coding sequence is TGTGCCACCAGCGTAAGACAGTTTATGAACACTGAAGCTTTCTTT.

CDR3 region: CASTGPGAKNIQYF. The CDR3 nucleotides are TGTGCCAGCACCGGGCCAGGGGCCAAAAACATTCAGTACTTC. This rearrangement joins TRBV2 to TRBJ2-4, with a weak D call TRBD1 (5 bases). The CDR3 runs to 14 residues. V was cut by 7 bases and J by 1 base, with 11 bases left in between. CDR1 is SNHLY, CDR2 FYNNEI, per germline.

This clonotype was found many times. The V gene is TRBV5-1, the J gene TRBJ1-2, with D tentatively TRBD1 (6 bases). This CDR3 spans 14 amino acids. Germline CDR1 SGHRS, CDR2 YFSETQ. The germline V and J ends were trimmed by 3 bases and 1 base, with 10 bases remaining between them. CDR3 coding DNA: TGCGCCAGCAGCTCCGGACAGTTTAACTATGGCTACACCTTC. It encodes CASSSGQFNYGYTF. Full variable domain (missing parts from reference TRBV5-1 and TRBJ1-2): KAGVTQTPRYLIKTRGQQVTLSCSPISGHRSVSWYQQTPGQGLQFLFEYFSETQRNKGNFPGRFSGRQFSNSRSEMNVSTLELGDSALYLCASSSGQFNYGYTFGSGTRLTVV.

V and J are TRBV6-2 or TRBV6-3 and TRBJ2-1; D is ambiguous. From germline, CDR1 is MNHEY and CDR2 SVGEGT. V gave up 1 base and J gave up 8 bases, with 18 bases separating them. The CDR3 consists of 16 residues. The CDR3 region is CASSYWISSGGDEQFF. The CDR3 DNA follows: TGTGCCAGCAGTTACTGGATAAGCTCGGGCGGCGATGAGCAGTTCTTC.

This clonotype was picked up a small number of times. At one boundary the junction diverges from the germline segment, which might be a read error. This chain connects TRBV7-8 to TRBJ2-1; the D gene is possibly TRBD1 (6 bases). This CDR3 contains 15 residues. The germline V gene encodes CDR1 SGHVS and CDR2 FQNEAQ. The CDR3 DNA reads TGTGCCAGCAGCTTGTCGGGACACGGCTACAGTGAGCAGTTCTTC. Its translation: CASSLSGHGYSEQFF. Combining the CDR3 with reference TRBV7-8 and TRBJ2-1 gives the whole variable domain GAGVSQSPRYKVAKRGQDVALRCDPISGHVSLFWYQQALGQGPEFLTYFQNEAQLDKSGLPSDRFFAERPEGSVSTLKIQRTQQEDSAVYLCASSLSGHGYSEQFFGPGTRLTVL.

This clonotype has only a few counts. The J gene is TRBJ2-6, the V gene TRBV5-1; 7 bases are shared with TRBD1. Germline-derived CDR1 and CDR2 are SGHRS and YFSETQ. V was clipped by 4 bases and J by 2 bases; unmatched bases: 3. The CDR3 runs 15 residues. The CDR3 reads CASSMTGPGANVLTF. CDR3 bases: TGCGCCAGCAGCATGACAGGGCCTGGGGCCAACGTCCTGACTTTC.

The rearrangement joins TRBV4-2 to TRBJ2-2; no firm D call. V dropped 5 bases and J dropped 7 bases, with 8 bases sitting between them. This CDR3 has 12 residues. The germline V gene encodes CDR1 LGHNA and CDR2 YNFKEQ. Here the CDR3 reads CASSTTGGELFF. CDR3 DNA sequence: TGTGCCAGCAGCACCACCGGCGGGGAGCTGTTTTTT.

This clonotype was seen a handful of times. The CDR3 region has the DNA TGTGCCAGCAGCTTGACAGCGAACACCGGGGAGCTGTTTTTT. This encodes CASSLTANTGELFF. V and J are TRBV7-6 and TRBJ2-2; D is possibly TRBD1 (5 bases). The CDR3 extends over 14 amino acids. From germline, CDR1 is SGHVS and CDR2 FNYEAQ. V was cut by 3 bases and J by 0 bases, with 5 bases left in between.

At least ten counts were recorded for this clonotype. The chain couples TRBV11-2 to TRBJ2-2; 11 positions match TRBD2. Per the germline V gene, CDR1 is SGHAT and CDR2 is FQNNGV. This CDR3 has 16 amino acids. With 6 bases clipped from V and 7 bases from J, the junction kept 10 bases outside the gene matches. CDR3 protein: CASRELAGGRLGELFF. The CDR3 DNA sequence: TGTGCCAGCAGGGAGCTAGCGGGAGGTCGCCTCGGGGAGCTGTTTTTT.

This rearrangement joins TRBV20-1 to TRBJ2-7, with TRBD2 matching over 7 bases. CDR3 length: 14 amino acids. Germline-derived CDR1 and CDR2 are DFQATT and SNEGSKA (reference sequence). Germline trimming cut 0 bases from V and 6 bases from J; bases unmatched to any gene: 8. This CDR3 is CSARDLGGRFEQYF. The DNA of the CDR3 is TGCAGTGCTAGAGACCTCGGGGGGAGGTTCGAGCAGTACTTC.

The CDR3 loop is CASSVHSGEEQFF. CDR3 DNA sequence: TGTGCCAGCAGCGTGCATAGCGGGGAAGAGCAGTTCTTC. This rearrangement joins TRBV7-9 to TRBJ2-1; 8 bases agree with TRBD2. The V gene's germline CDR1 is SEHNR and CDR2 FQNEAQ (reference sequence). V shed 5 bases, J shed 10 bases, and the junction held 7 bases outside the gene matches. The length of the CDR3 is 13 residues. The full variable domain, rest sourced from reference TRBV7-9 and TRBJ2-1, is DTGVSQNPRHKITKRGQNVTFRCDPISEHNRLYWYRQTLGQGPEFLTYFQNEAQLEKSRLLSDRFSAERPKGSFSTLEIQRTEQGDSAMYLCASSVHSGEEQFFGPGTRLTVL.

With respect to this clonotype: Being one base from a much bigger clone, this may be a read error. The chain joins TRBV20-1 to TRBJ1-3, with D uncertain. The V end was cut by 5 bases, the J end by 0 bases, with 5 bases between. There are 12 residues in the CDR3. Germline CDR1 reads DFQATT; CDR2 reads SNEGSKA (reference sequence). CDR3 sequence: CSAGLSGNTIYF. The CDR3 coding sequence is TGCAGTGCTGGGCTCTCTGGAAACACCATATATTTT.

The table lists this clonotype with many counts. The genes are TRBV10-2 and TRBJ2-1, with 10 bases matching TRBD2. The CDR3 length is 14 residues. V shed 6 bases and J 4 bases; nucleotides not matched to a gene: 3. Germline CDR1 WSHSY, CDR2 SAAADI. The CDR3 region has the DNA TGCGCCAGCAGATCGACTAGCGGGTACAATGAGCAGTTCTTC. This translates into CASRSTSGYNEQFF.